Shown below are 22 T cell receptor beta chains from a single sample sequenced in a study of cytomegalovirus exposure and HLA in healthy donors. Amplification used 60 Vbeta primers and 13 Jbeta primers. TCRdb keeps only in-frame clones here, not all; method: immunoSEQ multiplex PCR. The sample records 250,000 to 350,000 clones, 86% being singletons. The sequencing sample was made of PBMCs. The receptor source for this set is a man in his forties in good health and CMV-seropositive.

This chain joins TRBV27 and TRBJ2-1, with 11 bases aligning to TRBD2. CDR3 length equals 16 residues. With 5 bases clipped from V and 6 bases from J, the junction kept 9 bases outside the gene matches. Germline V lookup: CDR1 MNHEY, CDR2 SMNVEV (reference sequence). CDR3 sequence reads: CASSKPLAGGPNEQFF. CDR3 coding DNA: TGTGCCAGCAGTAAACCCTTAGCGGGAGGGCCCAATGAGCAGTTCTTC.

The J gene is TRBJ2-7, the V gene TRBV2, with 8 nucleotides matching TRBD2. V was pared by 6 bases and J by 5 bases, with 12 bases of the junction left unmatched. CDR1 is SNHLY, CDR2 FYNNEI, per germline. The CDR3 sequence is 15 residues long. CDR3 bases: TGTGCCAGCAGGAAGGTACGGGAGGGTTCCCACGAGCAGTACTTC. Protein product: CASRKVREGSHEQYF.

This sequence joins TRBV7-9 and TRBJ1-1; no reliable D call. Germline CDR1 SEHNR, CDR2 FQNEAQ (reference sequence). This CDR3 is 12 amino acids long. The ends were cut back, 3 bases at V and 5 bases at J, with 7 bases in the middle. The CDR3 loop reads CASSFTRTEAFF. The DNA of the CDR3 is TGTGCCAGCAGCTTTACGAGGACTGAAGCTTTCTTT.

This sequence joins TRBV29-1 and TRBJ2-1; D is ambiguous. The CDR3 is 11 residues long. V gave up 7 bases and J gave up 9 bases, with 13 bases separating them. Germline CDR1 reads SQVTM; CDR2 reads ANQGSEA. The CDR3 DNA sequence: TGCAGCGGCCTCCTAGAGCTTGAGCAGTTCTTC. Translated: CSGLLELEQFF.

CDR3 DNA: TGTGCCAGCTCACCCTCCTTCGACAGGGGCGAGACCCAGTACTTC. Translated: CASSPSFDRGETQYF. The chain couples TRBV18 to TRBJ2-5, with 8 bases aligning to TRBD1. This CDR3 contains 15 residues. Germline CDR1 is KGHSH and CDR2 is LQKENI. With V trimmed by 3 bases and J by 5 bases, 8 bases remained unmatched.

This chain links TRBV6-1 with TRBJ2-3; perhaps TRBD1 as D (6 bases). Germline values: CDR1 MNHNS, CDR2 SASEGT. V gave up 5 bases and J gave up 3 bases, with 15 bases separating them. CDR3 size: 15 residues. The CDR3 nucleotides read TGTGCCAGCAGTTCAGGGGCAGGGAATACAGATACGCAGTATTTT. This codes for CASSSGAGNTDTQYF.

V gene TRBV28 combines with J gene TRBJ2-7; D is unclear. Germline CDR1 MDHEN, CDR2 SYDVKM. This CDR3 region has 11 residues. V dropped 5 bases and J dropped 4 bases, with 6 bases sitting between them. CDR3 sequence reads: CASSIKYEQYF. CDR3 sequence (DNA): TGTGCCAGCAGTATCAAATACGAGCAGTACTTC.

The gene calls are TRBV5-1 and TRBJ2-1; D unresolved. Germline loops: CDR1 SGHRS, CDR2 YFSETQ. The V and J ends lost 0 bases and 6 bases respectively, with 10 bases between them. The CDR3 loop spans 14 amino acids. The CDR3 loop reads CASSLGDSINEQFF. CDR3 nucleotides: TGCGCCAGCAGCTTGGGCGATAGCATCAATGAGCAGTTCTTC.

This sequence joins TRBV6-6 and TRBJ1-1; D is ambiguous. The V end lost 3 bases, the J end lost 4 bases, and 6 bases lay between the germline ends. The CDR3 has 12 residues. The germline V gene has CDR1 MNHNY and CDR2 SVGAGI (reference sequence). CDR3 amino acids: CASSYISTEAFF. In DNA form, the CDR3 reads TGTGCCAGCAGTTATATTTCCACTGAAGCTTTCTTT.

The CDR3 sequence is CASRAGTPEQYF. CDR3 nucleotide sequence: TGCGCCAGCAGAGCCGGGACACCCGAGCAGTACTTC. The chain links TRBV10-2 to TRBJ2-7; TRBD1 is a possible D gene (6 bases). The CDR3 has 12 amino acids. Germline assignment: CDR1 WSHSY and CDR2 SAAADI. The V end lost 6 bases, the J end lost 6 bases, and 12 bases lay between the germline ends.

The CDR3 bases are TGTGCCAGTAGTAGACACAGGGAGAACACTGAAGCTTTCTTT. This gives the protein CASSRHRENTEAFF. The V gene is TRBV19, the J gene TRBJ1-1; D may be TRBD1 (6 bases). The ends were cut back, 4 bases at V and 1 base at J, with 10 bases in the middle. This CDR3 has 14 residues. Per the germline V gene, CDR1 is LNHDA and CDR2 is SQIVND (reference sequence).

V and J are TRBV5-1 and TRBJ2-7, with 9 bases lining up with TRBD2. Germline V gene lookup returns CDR1 SGHRS and CDR2 YFSETQ. V lost 2 bases, J lost 5 bases, and 5 bases stayed unmatched. The CDR3 has 14 residues. CDR3 loop: CASSLSAGGNEQYF. The CDR3 nucleotides read TGCGCCAGCAGCTTATCAGCGGGAGGTAACGAGCAGTACTTC.

CDR3 sequence (DNA): TGTGCCAGTAGTATAGAAGACAGACTCTACGAGCAGTACTTC. Translation gives CASSIEDRLYEQYF. V gene TRBV19 combines with J gene TRBJ2-7; D may be TRBD1 (5 bases). There are 14 residues in the CDR3. Germline V lookup: CDR1 LNHDA, CDR2 SQIVND (reference sequence). V was pared by 0 bases and J by 3 bases, with 9 bases between.

The rearrangement uses TRBV7-8 and TRBJ2-3, with 14 bases lining up with TRBD2. CDR1 and CDR2 (germline): SGHVS, FQNEAQ. The CDR3 runs 17 residues. J lost 7 bases, V lost 3 bases, and 9 bases had no gene match. The DNA of the CDR3 is TGTGCCAGCAGCTTCCTCGGGACTAGCGGGAGTACAAATACGCAGTATTTT. Encoded protein: CASSFLGTSGSTNTQYF.

This clone appeared a single time. The V gene is TRBV27, the J gene TRBJ1-1; TRBD1 matches at 7 bases. CDR3 length: 16 residues. Looked up from germline, CDR1 is MNHEY and CDR2 is SMNVEV (reference sequence). J was trimmed by 4 bases and V by 2 bases; bases with no gene match: 10. The CDR3 bases are TGTGCCAGCAGTTTACTCGCCGGGACAGAAAGCACTGAAGCTTTCTTT. Translating gives CASSLLAGTESTEAFF.

J is TRBJ1-2 and V is TRBV7-2; 7 positions match TRBD1. Germline assignment: CDR1 SGHTA and CDR2 FQGNSA. This CDR3 spans 14 amino acids. V shed 3 bases and J 3 bases; nucleotides not matched to a gene: 4. The CDR3 DNA follows: TGTGCCAGCAGCTTTACAGGGGACGACTATGGCTACACCTTC. Translation: CASSFTGDDYGYTF. Using reference TRBV7-2 and TRBJ1-2 for the parts outside the CDR3, the full variable domain is GAGVSQSPSNKVTEKGKDVELRCDPISGHTALYWYRQSLGQGLEFLIYFQGNSAPDKSGLPSDRFSAERTGGSVSTLTIQRTQQEDSAVYLCASSFTGDDYGYTFGSGTRLTVV.

V gene TRBV5-1 combines with J gene TRBJ2-3, with a tentative D call TRBD1 (5 bases). Germline loops: CDR1 SGHRS, CDR2 YFSETQ. The CDR3 spans 14 residues. The germline V and J ends were trimmed by 1 base and 2 bases, with 8 bases remaining between them. The CDR3 DNA reads TGCGCCAGCAGCTTGTTGACAGACACAGATACGCAGTATTTT. This gives the protein CASSLLTDTDTQYF.

In this sample, this clone turned up once. The rearrangement links TRBV10-1 to TRBJ2-6, with 8 bases fitting TRBD1. Trimming cost V 2 bases and J 2 bases; bases outside gene matches: 5. The length of the CDR3 is 17 residues. CDR1 and CDR2 (germline): WNHNN, SYGVQD (reference sequence). Written as DNA, the CDR3 is TGCGCCAGCAGTGAGGGACAGGGAATTGCTGGGGCCAACGTCCTGACTTTC. Translating it yields CASSEGQGIAGANVLTF.

This clone occurred a few times. The rearrangement uses TRBV27 and TRBJ2-2, with 11 bases that match TRBD2. Trimming removed 5 bases from V and 7 bases from J; junction bases left unmatched: 9. The CDR3 is 16 amino acids. Germline values: CDR1 MNHEY, CDR2 SMNVEV (reference sequence). The CDR3 nucleotides read TGTGCCAGCAGTCGCACTAGCGGGAGTTTTAACGGGGAGCTGTTTTTT. It codes for CASSRTSGSFNGELFF.

The rearrangement uses TRBV19 and TRBJ1-1, with 9 bases aligning to TRBD1. The CDR3 spans 14 residues. V shed 10 bases and J 1 base; nucleotides not matched to a gene: 7. The germline V gene has CDR1 LNHDA and CDR2 SQIVND (reference sequence). DNA of the CDR3: TGTGCCACCAAACCGACAGGGGGGAACACTGAAGCTTTCTTT. It specifies CATKPTGGNTEAFF.

In regard to this clone: One junction end does not reproduce the germline sequence, and a read error may be involved. V is TRBV5-1 and J is TRBJ2-1; TRBD2 matches at 10 bases. Germline loops: CDR1 SGHRS, CDR2 YFSETQ. CDR3 length equals 15 residues. Here the CDR3 reads CASSSSLAGSNERFF. The CDR3 nucleotides read TGCGCCAGCAGCTCCTCACTAGCGGGAAGCAATGAGCGGTTCTTC. Combining the CDR3 with reference TRBV5-1 and TRBJ2-1 gives the whole variable domain KAGVTQTPRYLIKTRGQQVTLSCSPISGHRSVSWYQQTPGQGLQFLFEYFSETQRNKGNFPGRFSGRQFSNSRSEMNVSTLELGDSALYLCASSSSLAGSNERFFGPGTRLTVL.

This sequence joins TRBV10-3 and TRBJ2-1, with 10 bases matching TRBD2. Germline trimming cut 0 bases from V and 3 bases from J; bases unmatched to any gene: 8. Germline values: CDR1 ENHRY, CDR2 SYGVKD. The CDR3 runs 18 residues. The CDR3 DNA follows: TGTGCCATCAGTGAGTCGGGGCTAGCGGGAGTCGGCTACAATGAGCAGTTCTTC. It yields the protein CAISESGLAGVGYNEQFF.